These 29 T cell receptor beta chains originate from one sample sequenced in a study of tissue T cells after allogeneic stem cell transplantation. The protocol was immunoSEQ multiplex PCR, while the TCRdb copy is restricted to in-frame clones and leaves out a portion. The sample has more than 1,500 clones, approximately 70% seen once; the top ten hold approximately 12%. The material was esophagus tissue, obtained at autopsy. The receptors originated from a woman aged 18 to 49 with breast cancer.

This sequence joins TRBV13 and TRBJ2-7; D is possibly TRBD2 (6 bases). The CDR3 consists of 14 residues. CDR1 and CDR2 (germline): PRHDT, FYEKMQ (reference sequence). Trimming stripped 8 bases from V and 4 bases from J, with 18 bases between. CDR3 residues: CASLGTEGRYEQYF. The DNA of the CDR3 is TGTGCCAGCCTGGGGACTGAGGGCCGTTACGAGCAGTACTTC.

This clone was counted only a few times. The CDR3 sequence is CASSVLPGQGNTEAFF. CDR3 in DNA: TGTGCCAGCAGTGTCCTACCGGGACAGGGCAACACTGAAGCTTTCTTT. V and J are TRBV6-1 and TRBJ1-1; 9 bases are shared with TRBD1. The V gene's germline CDR1 is MNHNS and CDR2 SASEGT. J gave up 2 bases and V 4 bases, and 8 bases lay outside the gene matches. CDR3 length equals 16 residues.

Here the CDR3 DNA reads TGTGCCAGCAGCTTGGTAGCGGGTGGGGGATACGAGCAGTACTTC. Translated, it gives CASSLVAGGGYEQYF. The chain joins TRBV5-4 to TRBJ2-7; 7 bases align to TRBD2. From germline, CDR1 is SGHNT and CDR2 YYREEE (reference sequence). CDR3 size: 15 residues. V dropped 0 bases and J dropped 4; count of bases not matched to a gene: 7.

The V gene is TRBV9, the J gene TRBJ1-2; 12 bases fit TRBD1. This CDR3 is 14 amino acids long. The V gene end was trimmed by 4 bases and the J gene end by 8 bases; junction bases not matched to a gene: 6. Germline CDR1 and CDR2: SGDLS and YYNGEE. The CDR3 DNA follows: TGTGCCAGCAGCCCGGGACAGGGGGCGCTGGGCTACACCTTC. It yields the protein CASSPGQGALGYTF. Full variable domain (missing parts from reference TRBV9 and TRBJ1-2): DSGVTQTPKHLITATGQRVTLRCSPRSGDLSVYWYQQSLDQGLQFLIQYYNGEERAKGNILERFSAQQFPDLHSELNLSSLELGDSALYFCASSPGQGALGYTFGSGTRLTVV.

The chain uses TRBV15 and TRBJ1-2; 7 bases agree with TRBD1. The CDR3 is 14 residues long. Germline CDR1 and CDR2: LNHNV and YYDKDF (reference sequence). The V and J ends lost 3 bases and 7 bases, in that order; junction bases with no gene match: 8. The CDR3 bases are TGTGCCACCAGCAGCTACGCAGGGGGTGTTGGCTACACCTTC. Protein product: CATSSYAGGVGYTF.

This clone is large in the sample. V usage is TRBV7-9 and J usage is TRBJ2-1; 12 nucleotides line up with TRBD2. The CDR3 contains 16 residues. Germline V CDR1 and CDR2: SEHNR, FQNEAQ (reference sequence). Trimming took 1 base from V and 7 from J; bases not matched to a gene: 5. CDR3 coding DNA: TGTGCCAGCAGCTTAGGGACTAGCGGGAAGAGGAATGAGCAGTTCTTC. Its translation: CASSLGTSGKRNEQFF. The full variable domain, in which reference TRBV7-9 and TRBJ2-1 provide the parts outside the CDR3, is DTGVSQNPRHKITKRGQNVTFRCDPISEHNRLYWYRQTLGQGPEFLTYFQNEAQLEKSRLLSDRFSAERPKGSFSTLEIQRTEQGDSAMYLCASSLGTSGKRNEQFFGPGTRLTVL.

The V and J genes are TRBV9 and TRBJ2-2; D is uncertain. The germline V and J ends were trimmed by 4 bases and 6 bases, with 13 bases remaining between them. Germline CDR1 SGDLS, CDR2 YYNGEE. There are 14 residues in the CDR3. CDR3 amino acids: CASSPQVGSGELFF. The CDR3 DNA reads as TGTGCCAGCAGCCCCCAGGTAGGGTCCGGGGAGCTGTTTTTT. The full variable domain, in which reference TRBV9 and TRBJ2-2 provide the parts outside the CDR3, is DSGVTQTPKHLITATGQRVTLRCSPRSGDLSVYWYQQSLDQGLQFLIQYYNGEERAKGNILERFSAQQFPDLHSELNLSSLELGDSALYFCASSPQVGSGELFFGEGSRLTVL.

V usage is TRBV7-8 and J usage is TRBJ2-3; D remains ambiguous. Germline V gene lookup returns CDR1 SGHVS and CDR2 FQNEAQ. This CDR3 comprises 15 residues. V was trimmed by 5 bases and J by 0 bases, leaving 12 bases between them. In DNA, the CDR3 is TGTGCCAGCAGCCCTCTCGGGCCTAGCACAGATACGCAGTATTTT. Encoded protein: CASSPLGPSTDTQYF.

This rearrangement joins TRBV28 to TRBJ2-5; 8 nucleotides match TRBD2. Germline CDR1 is MDHEN and CDR2 is SYDVKM. The CDR3 runs 15 residues. Trimming took 6 bases from V and 7 from J; bases not matched to a gene: 13. CDR3 in amino acids: CASREIAGTEGTQYF. In DNA form, the CDR3 reads TGTGCCAGCAGAGAGATAGCGGGGACCGAGGGGACCCAGTACTTC.

This sequence joins TRBV20-1 and TRBJ1-1; a possible D gene is TRBD1 (5 bases). V was trimmed by 7 bases and J by 7 bases, leaving 13 bases between them. Germline lookup yields CDR1 DFQATT and CDR2 SNEGSKA (reference sequence). CDR3 length equals 11 residues. The CDR3 region has the DNA TGCAGTGTCCCCTTTAGGGGTGAAGCTTTCTTT. Protein product: CSVPFRGEAFF.

The CDR3 nucleotides read TGTGCCAGCAGCCAAGACAATCAGCCCCAGCATTTT. Its protein product is CASSQDNQPQHF. The chain couples TRBV3-1 (or the pseudogene TRBV3-2) to TRBJ1-5, with no clear D. V shed 0 bases and J shed 3 bases, with 0 bases lying between them. CDR3 length: 12 residues. The germline V gene encodes CDR1 LGHDT and CDR2 YNNKEL (reference sequence).

CDR3: CASSLEAGTNEKLFF. The DNA for the CDR3 is TGCGCCAGCAGCTTGGAGGCAGGGACTAATGAAAAACTGTTTTTT. This sequence joins TRBV5-1 and TRBJ1-4, with a tentative D call TRBD1 (5 bases). The CDR3 spans 15 residues. The V gene lost 0 bases and the J gene lost 2 bases, with 8 bases spanning the gap. Germline CDR1 and CDR2: SGHRS and YFSETQ.

This clone has a handful of counts. The CDR3 bases are TGTGCCAGCAGCAGGGGGGCTGAAGCTTTCTTT. It codes for CASSRGAEAFF. The chain combines TRBV12-3 or TRBV12-4 with TRBJ1-1, with 7 bases identical to TRBD1. CDR3 length equals 11 residues. Trimming at V came to 6 bases and at J to 6 bases, leaving 1 base not matched to a gene.

This chain links TRBV19 with TRBJ1-1, with TRBD1 matching over 7 bases. The length of the CDR3 is 18 residues. The J segment lost 1 base and the V segment lost 5 bases, leaving 16 bases of the junction unmatched. Germline V CDR1 and CDR2: LNHDA, SQIVND (reference sequence). CDR3 sequence reads: CASSALDRAETENTEAFF. In DNA, the CDR3 is TGTGCCAGTAGTGCCCTCGACAGGGCCGAAACCGAGAACACTGAAGCTTTCTTT.

This clone was counted once. The chain has TRBV6-2 or TRBV6-3 and TRBJ2-3, with a possible D match to TRBD2 (6 bases). The CDR3 extends over 18 amino acids. Germline-derived CDR1 and CDR2 are MNHEY and SVGEGT. Trimming stripped 6 bases from V and 9 bases from J, with 31 bases between. CDR3 protein: CASSQETPTAMGRGTQYF. CDR3 DNA sequence: TGTGCCAGCAGCCAAGAGACCCCGACAGCGATGGGCCGGGGGACGCAGTATTTT.

This sequence joins TRBV5-1 and TRBJ1-1; D might be TRBD1 (5 bases). Trimming removed 0 bases at V and 11 bases at J, with 14 bases between. The CDR3 is 13 amino acids. CDR1 is SGHRS, CDR2 YFSETQ, per germline. CDR3 nucleotides: TGCGCCAGCAGCTTGGAGGGGTTTGGTGGGGCTTTCTTT. Protein sequence: CASSLEGFGGAFF.

The chain combines TRBV6-5 with TRBJ2-1; D perhaps matches TRBD2 (5 bases). The ends were cut back, 2 bases at V and 3 bases at J, with 14 bases in the middle. CDR1 and CDR2 from the germline V gene are MNHEY and SVGAGI. CDR3 length: 16 amino acids. CDR3 nucleotide sequence: TGTGCCAGCAGTTACGGGTACGGGAACGGCTACAATGAGCAGTTCTTC. Translation gives CASSYGYGNGYNEQFF.

The chain carries TRBV15 and TRBJ2-5; 15 bases fit TRBD2. The J segment lost 7 bases and the V segment lost 5 bases, leaving 11 bases of the junction unmatched. Germline values: CDR1 LNHNV, CDR2 YYDKDF (reference sequence). The CDR3 is 17 amino acids. The CDR3 DNA follows: TGTGCCACCAGCTCTCGGACTAGCGGGGGGGCACCCTGGACCCAGTACTTC. It is translated as CATSSRTSGGAPWTQYF.

The gene calls are TRBV7-2 and TRBJ2-5; maybe TRBD1 (5 bases). The germline gives CDR1 SGHTA, CDR2 FQGNSA. Trimming took off 5 bases at V and 0 bases at J, with 16 bases between the two ends. The CDR3 runs to 16 residues. The CDR3 nucleotides read TGTGCCAGCAGCCCAGGGCTGCAGGAGTACCAAGAGACCCAGTACTTC. The encoded protein is CASSPGLQEYQETQYF.

This chain connects TRBV9 to TRBJ1-3, with unresolved D. CDR1 and CDR2 from the germline V gene are SGDLS and YYNGEE. The CDR3 runs 15 residues. V was shortened by 0 bases and J by 0 bases, with 7 bases between the two germline ends. The CDR3 bases are TGTGCCAGCAGCGTAGGAGAAGACTCTGGAAACACCATATATTTT. This translates into CASSVGEDSGNTIYF.

J is TRBJ1-3 and V is TRBV9; D is unclear. This CDR3 has 15 residues. Germline CDR1 SGDLS, CDR2 YYNGEE. The V end was cut by 1 base, the J end by 4 bases, with 12 bases between. CDR3 sequence: CASSVLGNPGNTIYF. CDR3 nucleotides: TGTGCCAGCAGCGTACTTGGGAACCCCGGAAACACCATATATTTT.

The V gene is TRBV30, the J gene TRBJ2-1, with D hard to call. This CDR3 spans 11 amino acids. V lost 4 bases to trimming and J lost 8 bases, with 9 bases between them. Germline CDR1 reads GTSNPN; CDR2 reads SVGIG (reference sequence). CDR3 sequence reads: CAWTRFDEQFF. The CDR3 nucleotides read TGTGCCTGGACTCGGTTCGATGAGCAGTTCTTC.

The rearrangement links TRBV27 to TRBJ2-2; D is unclear. Trimming removed 7 bases at V and 4 bases at J, with 10 bases between. The CDR3 length is 13 residues. Germline lookup yields CDR1 MNHEY and CDR2 SMNVEV (reference sequence). CDR3 loop: CASTPKRTGELFF. The CDR3 nucleotides are TGTGCCAGCACCCCTAAACGCACCGGGGAGCTGTTTTTT.

This clone occurred a few times. The V gene is TRBV4-2, the J gene TRBJ1-6, with TRBD1 as a possible D gene (5 bases). Trimming stripped 1 base from V and 10 bases from J, with 11 bases between. Germline V gives CDR1 LGHNA, CDR2 YNFKEQ. The CDR3 runs to 14 residues. In DNA form, the CDR3 reads TGTGCCAGCAGCCAAGTGCAGGGTGAATCACCCCTCCACTTT. Amino acids: CASSQVQGESPLHF.

V gene TRBV7-9 combines with J gene TRBJ2-3; D possibly corresponds to TRBD2 (6 bases). V gave up 3 bases and J gave up 14 bases, with 24 bases separating them. Per the germline V gene, CDR1 is SEHNR and CDR2 is FQNEAQ (reference sequence). CDR3 length equals 15 residues. The CDR3 nucleotides read TGTGCCAGCAGCTTGACTTCCGGGACTCCGGTTGATCGGTATTTT. This codes for CASSLTSGTPVDRYF.

The rearrangement uses TRBV12-5 and TRBJ2-1, with 15 bases identical to TRBD2. The CDR3 spans 20 residues. J lost 7 bases, V lost 7 bases, and 20 bases had no gene match. The V gene's germline CDR1 is LGHNT and CDR2 FRNRAP. The CDR3 nucleotides read TGTGCTAGTGCCACCGAGGGGACTAGCGGGAGGACAGTTAGAGGGAATGAGCAGTTCTTC. Its translation is CASATEGTSGRTVRGNEQFF.

The V and J genes are TRBV6-5 and TRBJ2-3; 9 bases are a match to TRBD2. The trim removed 8 bases at V and 5 bases at J, leaving 11 bases unmatched. The germline CDR1 and CDR2 sequences are MNHEY and SVGAGI. This CDR3 is built from 15 residues. CDR3 sequence (DNA): TGTGCCAGCGGTTCACTAGCGGGCTGGGGAGATACGCAGTATTTT. Translation: CASGSLAGWGDTQYF.

V and J are TRBV28 and TRBJ1-3; perhaps TRBD1 as D (6 bases). Germline V gene lookup returns CDR1 MDHEN and CDR2 SYDVKM. V dropped 3 bases and J dropped 2 bases, with 20 bases sitting between them. The CDR3 loop spans 18 amino acids. This chain's CDR3 is CASSFPSQGLTTGNTIYF. CDR3 nucleotides: TGTGCCAGCAGTTTCCCATCACAGGGATTGACGACTGGAAACACCATATATTTT.

The CDR3 spells CASSGRGRTEAFF. The CDR3 region has the DNA TGTGCCAGTAGCGGTAGGGGTAGGACTGAAGCTTTCTTT. The gene calls are TRBV19 and TRBJ1-1, with D possibly matching TRBD1 (5 bases). The CDR3 spans 13 residues. Germline CDR1 and CDR2: LNHDA and SQIVND (reference sequence). Trimming took off 6 bases at V and 5 bases at J, with 13 bases between the two ends.